The rows below give T cell receptor beta chains drawn from one sample of a study of T cells in Graves' hyperthyroidism and ophthalmopathy. One entry per CDR3 protein, called by TCRdb with MiXCR from the multiplex PCR reads. The top ten clones hold less than 15% of a sample with around 250,000 distinct CDR3 sequences, 13% to 15% of them seen once. Sequencing was done on a sample of blood. The receptor set was obtained from a woman between 35 and 50 years old with Graves' hyperthyroidism that later progressed to Graves' ophthalmopathy. CDR3s include the opening cysteine and the closing phenylalanine or tryptophan. Clone size, where shown, is once, few, many, or a class for clones that have expanded.

>TRBV28|many
CASRDTVRGEQFF
>TRBV10-3|many
CAISEAGGEQYF
>TRBV2|many
CASSRDLDNEQFF
>TRBV20-1|few
CSARDTTGGLYYGYTF
>TRBV6-5|many
CASNYSGTGGVSLHF
>TRBV20-1|.
CSARSYETQYF
>TRBV7-3|.
CASSLGGASYNEQLF
>TRBV5-1|.
CASSPLGSSGANVLTF
>TRBV15|few
CATSRDLGGLAGEEDTQYF
>TRBV25-1|many
CASSESKGAGYGYTF
>TRBV6-1|once
CASREWTGDNYGYTF
>TRBV7-9|.
CASSKGRGAYGYTF
>TRBV28|.
CASSLSPYTGELFF
>TRBV28|.
CASSLFQLLGSPTYGYTF
>TRBV5-1|many
CASSLGLSGSDTQYF
>TRBV12-3/TRBV12-4|once
CASSDRARVSGELFF
>TRBV27|.
CASSARTSGRSHNEQFF
>TRBV7-9|many
CASSPSGGLYNEQFF
>TRBV5-6|many
CASSFRGRQKPQPQYF
>TRBV5-1|many
CASRFGTSGANEQFF
>TRBV6-1|many
CASSSPLRGDYGYTF
>TRBV6-1|many
CASSISGFIGELFF
>TRBV9|.
CASSVGGGPNNEQFF
>TRBV27|.
CASGYGTSGYNEQFF
>TRBV4-1|many
CASSRDVIDTQYF
>TRBV19|many
CASSISGELFF
>TRBV28|many
CASSLFSGGANSPLHF
>TRBV7-2|many
CASSLGQGVFYEQYF
>TRBV5-8|many
CASSKVILAGVYNEQFF
>TRBV18|many
CASSPFYNEQFF
>TRBV10-3|many
CATGVSSDNSPLHF
>TRBV6-2/TRBV6-3|.
CVSRPTGIHEETQYF
>TRBV2|.
CASSFGGQGGLKLFF
>TRBV27|many
CASSLWAGDYGYTF
>TRBV28|many
CASSFFYRGNEQFF
>TRBV5-1|many
CASRVPGLAVNEQFF
>TRBV7-9|many
CASSRDTYEQYF
>TRBV6-1|.
CASSPFGTGPKTQYF
>TRBV19|many
CASSRPAGTLETQYF
>TRBV20-1|many
CSARVGGGKNIQYF
>TRBV11-2|many
CASSSGLDTEAFF